The 27 T cell receptor beta chains below all came from one sample that was sequenced in a study of T cell responses to AZD1222 COVID-19 vaccine. Assay used: immunoSEQ multiplex PCR; TCRdb lists only in-frame clones, some missing. The sample records 97,000 or so clones, about 88% being singletons. The starting material was peripheral blood, obtained on day 0 of AZD1222 vaccination. These receptors were taken from an adult in good health.

The V call is TRBV7-6, the J call TRBJ2-7; a possible D gene is TRBD2 (5 bases). CDR1 is SGHVS and CDR2 is FNYEAQ in the germline V gene. This CDR3 contains 12 residues. V lost 4 bases to trimming and J lost 7 bases, with 11 bases between them. The CDR3 nucleotides are TGTGCCAGCAGCTCCCGGGGTGAGGAGCAGTACTTC. Its translation is CASSSRGEEQYF. Combining the CDR3 with reference TRBV7-6 and TRBJ2-7 gives the whole variable domain GAGVSQSPRYKVTKRGQDVALRCDPISGHVSLYWYRQALGQGPEFLTYFNYEAQQDKSGLPNDRFSAERPEGSISTLTIQRTEQRDSAMYRCASSSRGEEQYFGPGTRLTVT.

Regarding this clone: The identical CDR3 is also encoded by other nucleotide sequences in the sample. This chain uses TRBV9 with TRBJ1-3; the match to TRBD1 covers 8 bases. Germline loops: CDR1 SGDLS, CDR2 YYNGEE. The V and J ends lost 4 bases and 0 bases, in that order; junction bases with no gene match: 6. The CDR3 extends over 16 amino acids. CDR3 protein: CASSPRQGSSGNTIYF. DNA for the CDR3: TGTGCCAGCAGCCCCCGACAGGGGAGCTCTGGAAACACCATATATTTT.

The J gene is TRBJ2-2, the V gene TRBV6-1; possibly TRBD1 for D (6 bases). The V end lost 0 bases, the J end lost 8 bases, and 13 bases lay between the germline ends. Germline CDR1 and CDR2: MNHNS and SASEGT. The CDR3 spans 15 residues. The CDR3 region has the DNA TGTGCCAGCAGTGAAGCATTCAGGGGTAGAGGGGAGCTGTTTTTT. Translating gives CASSEAFRGRGELFF.

This chain connects TRBV5-4 to TRBJ2-5; 12 bases map to TRBD1. Trimming at V came to 4 bases and at J to 5 bases, leaving 9 bases not matched to a gene. Per the germline V gene, CDR1 is SGHNT and CDR2 is YYREEE (reference sequence). The CDR3 is 16 amino acids. CDR3 DNA sequence: TGTGCCAGCAGCACCGGGACAGGGGGCAGGGTGGAGACCCAGTACTTC. Its protein product is CASSTGTGGRVETQYF.

The gene calls are TRBV5-1 and TRBJ2-7; D gene unclear. The ends were cut back, 2 bases at V and 5 bases at J, with 17 bases in the middle. CDR1 SGHRS and CDR2 YFSETQ come from the germline V gene. This CDR3 is built from 15 residues. In nucleotides, the CDR3 is TGCGCCAGCAGCTTAGCGCAATCCGGGCTTGACGAGCAGTACTTC. Its translation is CASSLAQSGLDEQYF.

The chain joins TRBV12-3 or TRBV12-4 to TRBJ2-5; D gene uncertain. The CDR3 runs to 13 residues. The V end lost 5 bases, the J end lost 5 bases, and 12 bases lay between the germline ends. Here the CDR3 DNA reads TGTGCCAGCAGTATAGACGACGGCGAGACCCAGTACTTC. Its translation: CASSIDDGETQYF.

The rearrangement joins TRBV6-5 to TRBJ1-1; the D gene is possibly TRBD1 (5 bases). The V and J ends lost 7 bases and 0 bases respectively, with 12 bases between them. The CDR3 sequence is 14 residues long. Germline assignment: CDR1 MNHEY and CDR2 SVGAGI. CDR3 region: CASKTDHVNTEAFF. For the CDR3, the DNA is TGTGCCAGCAAGACAGATCACGTGAACACTGAAGCTTTCTTT.

V and J are TRBV7-2 and TRBJ2-4; 9 bases agree with TRBD1. Losses at the gene ends were 1 base for V and 3 bases for J; bases not matched to a gene: 4. CDR1 and CDR2 (germline): SGHTA, FQGNSA. The CDR3 runs to 16 residues. The CDR3 is CASSLGGQGGKNIQYF. The CDR3 bases are TGTGCCAGCAGCTTAGGGGGACAGGGCGGCAAAAACATTCAGTACTTC.

The count of this clone is one. The chain employs TRBV6-4 and TRBJ2-2; the match to TRBD1 covers 10 bases. The trim removed 8 bases at V and 6 bases at J, leaving 9 bases unmatched. CDR1 MRHNA and CDR2 SNTAGT come from the germline V gene. This CDR3 region has 15 residues. The CDR3 region is CASGGQGVPSGELFF. The CDR3 DNA is TGTGCCAGCGGAGGACAGGGGGTGCCTTCCGGGGAGCTGTTTTTT.

The genes are TRBV9 and TRBJ2-3; 14 bases align to TRBD2. CDR1 and CDR2 (germline): SGDLS, YYNGEE. The ends lost 2 bases at V and 6 bases at J; junction bases unmatched: 8. The CDR3 is 17 residues long. CDR3 sequence: CASSVGTSGGRGDTQYF. As DNA, the CDR3 is TGTGCCAGCAGCGTTGGGACTAGCGGGGGCCGGGGGGATACGCAGTATTTT.

The chain couples TRBV3-1 (or the pseudogene TRBV3-2) to TRBJ2-7; a possible D gene is TRBD2 (5 bases). Germline V lookup: CDR1 LGHDT, CDR2 YNNKEL (reference sequence). The CDR3 totals 16 residues. Trimming cost V 0 bases and J 6 bases, with 18 bases left between them. Here the CDR3 reads CASSQDWRQKRGEQYF. CDR3 nucleotides: TGTGCCAGCAGCCAAGACTGGCGGCAAAAACGGGGCGAGCAGTACTTC.

V usage is TRBV3-1 (or the pseudogene TRBV3-2) and J usage is TRBJ2-3, with TRBD1 matching over 8 bases. Germline CDR1 reads LGHDT; CDR2 reads YNNKEL (reference sequence). The CDR3 spans 15 residues. With 3 bases clipped from V and 5 bases from J, the junction kept 7 bases outside the gene matches. CDR3 sequence (DNA): TGTGCCAGCAGCCATGGACAGGGTTATAGAGATACGCAGTATTTT. Protein: CASSHGQGYRDTQYF.

The rearrangement uses TRBV27 and TRBJ2-1; tentatively, D is TRBD2 (7 bases). The V gene lost 1 base and the J gene lost 3 bases, with 16 bases spanning the gap. Germline CDR1 and CDR2: MNHEY and SMNVEV (reference sequence). This CDR3 is built from 17 residues. CDR3 protein: CASSLLGGGLYYNEQFF. The CDR3 DNA reads TGTGCCAGCAGTTTATTAGGGGGGGGACTATACTACAATGAGCAGTTCTTC.

J is TRBJ1-4 and V is TRBV11-2, with D perhaps TRBD1 (5 bases). The CDR3 extends over 13 amino acids. Trimming left V 5 bases short and J 8 bases short, with 12 bases between. Germline V gene sequence: CDR1 SGHAT, CDR2 FQNNGV. CDR3 protein: CASSLNRGEKLFF. As DNA, the CDR3 is TGTGCCAGCAGCCTCAACCGGGGGGAAAAACTGTTTTTT.

The chain combines TRBV20-1 with TRBJ2-7; D uncertain. With 3 bases removed from V and 3 bases from J, the gap between germline ends came to 9 bases. This CDR3 is 12 amino acids long. Germline CDR1 DFQATT, CDR2 SNEGSKA (reference sequence). The CDR3 sequence is CSASREFYEQYF. In DNA, the CDR3 is TGCAGTGCTAGTAGAGAGTTCTACGAGCAGTACTTC.

This chain connects TRBV4-3 to TRBJ2-1, with a weak D call TRBD1 (6 bases). In germline, CDR1 is LGHNA, CDR2 YSLEER. The CDR3 has 18 amino acids. Trimming removed 0 bases at V and 6 bases at J, with 21 bases between. The CDR3: CASSQDIRGTPGGNEQFF. CDR3 DNA: TGCGCCAGCAGCCAAGATATAAGGGGGACCCCTGGGGGCAATGAGCAGTTCTTC.

The chain recombines TRBV6-5 with TRBJ1-4, with TRBD1 as a possible D gene (5 bases). The CDR3 runs 13 residues. Germline CDR1 is MNHEY and CDR2 is SVGAGI. V lost 6 bases, J lost 8 bases, and 13 bases lay in between. CDR3: CASSPPGDEKLFF. As DNA, the CDR3 is TGTGCCAGCAGCCCCCCGGGGGACGAAAAACTGTTTTTT.

V gene TRBV5-1 combines with J gene TRBJ1-2; no firm D call. This CDR3 has 13 residues. Trimming stripped 4 bases from V and 4 bases from J, with 11 bases between. CDR1 is SGHRS, CDR2 YFSETQ, per germline. CDR3 nucleotides: TGCGCCAGCAGCCAGTTTCCCACCTATGGCTACACCTTC. Translated: CASSQFPTYGYTF.

This chain joins TRBV4-3 and TRBJ2-5; the match to TRBD1 covers 7 bases. Germline V gene data show CDR1 as LGHNA and CDR2 as YSLEER. The CDR3 is made up of 15 amino acids. The trim removed 4 bases at V and 5 bases at J, leaving 10 bases unmatched. CDR3: CASSPSRGYGETQYF. In nucleotides, the CDR3 is TGCGCCAGCAGCCCCTCCAGGGGGTATGGTGAGACCCAGTACTTC.

The rearrangement joins TRBV21-1 to TRBJ2-7; TRBD1 is taken as the D call from the table, unchecked against the DNA. TRBV21-1 is shown as a pseudogene. The CDR3 totals 18 residues. The DNA of the CDR3 is TGTGCCAGCAGCAGATTGGACAGTTCCTTCCCCAGCACCTACGAGCAGTACTTC. Protein: CASSRLDSSFPSTYEQYF.

This clone has ten or more counts. The rearrangement links TRBV27 to TRBJ2-3; tentative D call: TRBD1 (6 bases). The germline CDR1 and CDR2 sequences are MNHEY and SMNVEV (reference sequence). V lost 6 bases to trimming and J lost 1 base, with 11 bases between them. This CDR3 is 14 amino acids long. The CDR3 loop is CASRWAGGTDTQYF. The CDR3 coding sequence is TGTGCCAGCAGGTGGGCAGGGGGCACAGATACGCAGTATTTT.

The chain joins TRBV6-5 to TRBJ1-2; 7 bases fit TRBD1. Germline assignment: CDR1 MNHEY and CDR2 SVGAGI. The CDR3 consists of 14 residues. With 7 bases clipped from V and 2 bases from J, the junction kept 7 bases outside the gene matches. The CDR3 spells CASIGQVLNYGYTF. The CDR3 DNA reads as TGTGCCAGCATTGGACAGGTCTTAAACTATGGCTACACCTTC.

The chain couples TRBV19 to TRBJ1-2; D not resolved. The CDR3 loop spans 14 amino acids. V lost 5 bases to trimming and J lost 8 bases, with 18 bases between them. CDR1 is LNHDA, CDR2 SQIVND, per germline (reference sequence). CDR3 amino acids: CASSLSSRKGGYTF. The CDR3 DNA is TGTGCCAGTAGTCTTTCCAGTCGGAAGGGCGGCTACACCTTC.

The chain has TRBV7-9 and TRBJ2-2, with unresolved D. There are 16 residues in the CDR3. V lost 5 bases and J 4 bases, leaving 17 bases between the germline ends. CDR1 is SEHNR, CDR2 FQNEAQ, per germline (reference sequence). As DNA, the CDR3 is TGTGCCAGCAGCCTACTTAAGGATCGGGCCACCGGGGAGCTGTTTTTT. Translating it yields CASSLLKDRATGELFF.

The chain couples TRBV19 to TRBJ1-5, with D tentatively TRBD1 (6 bases). Germline assignment: CDR1 LNHDA and CDR2 SQIVND (reference sequence). The CDR3 loop spans 15 amino acids. The V end was cut by 2 bases, the J end by 7 bases, with 15 bases between. The CDR3 loop reads CASSIRHRVDQPQHF. CDR3 bases: TGTGCCAGTAGTATACGTCACAGGGTGGACCAGCCCCAGCATTTT.

The V call is TRBV3-1 (or the pseudogene TRBV3-2), the J call TRBJ2-5, with 14 bases matching TRBD2. This CDR3 contains 18 residues. J gave up 5 bases and V 4 bases, and 12 bases lay outside the gene matches. Looked up from germline, CDR1 is LGHDT and CDR2 is YNNKEL (reference sequence). The CDR3 loop reads CASSPRPPTSGGAETQYF. The CDR3 nucleotides are TGTGCCAGCAGCCCACGGCCGCCGACTAGCGGGGGGGCGGAGACCCAGTACTTC.

The V and J genes are TRBV25-1 and TRBJ2-5, with 8 bases that match TRBD1. CDR1 is MGHDK, CDR2 SYGVNS, per germline. The CDR3 extends over 13 amino acids. V shed 8 bases and J 5 bases; nucleotides not matched to a gene: 7. Here the CDR3 DNA reads TGTGCCAGCGGAAGACAGGGGTTTGAGACCCAGTACTTC. Translation gives CASGRQGFETQYF.